The 15 T cell receptor beta chains below come from one sample, sequenced in a study of shared clonotypes between healthy human individuals. Some clones are missing from TCRdb's copy, which holds only in-frame ones; the method was immunoSEQ multiplex PCR. The repertoire holds around 690,000 clones, with 90% as singletons. Source material: memory CD8+ T cells from PBMCs. As to subset: CD45RO+ cells pooled with CCR7-negative TemRA cells. All receptors derive from a man in his late teens or twenties in good health. Some clones in this sample may be carry-over from other donors' samples.

This clone was detected only once. The J gene is TRBJ2-7, the V gene TRBV4-1, with a possible D match to TRBD1 (6 bases). The germline gives CDR1 MGHRA, CDR2 YSYEKL. V was cut by 0 bases and J by 1 base, with 7 bases left in between. The CDR3 sequence is 14 residues long. CDR3 in amino acids: CASSQEDRSYEQYF. The CDR3 nucleotides are TGCGCCAGCAGCCAAGAGGACAGATCCTACGAGCAGTACTTC.

The V call is TRBV28, the J call TRBJ1-1; no reliable D call. V was trimmed by 3 bases and J by 3 bases, leaving 11 bases between them. The CDR3 loop spans 14 amino acids. CDR1 and CDR2 from the germline V gene are MDHEN and SYDVKM. The DNA of the CDR3 is TGTGCCAGCAGTTTTGGTTTTGTTTACACTGAAGCTTTCTTT. Its protein is CASSFGFVYTEAFF.

Written as DNA, the CDR3 is TGTGCCAGCAGTTTATCGGGATTACCCTACGAGCAGTACTTC. Its translation is CASSLSGLPYEQYF. The chain employs TRBV27 and TRBJ2-7; D remains ambiguous. Germline loops: CDR1 MNHEY, CDR2 SMNVEV (reference sequence). The CDR3 sequence is 14 residues long. Trimming took 0 bases from V and 2 from J, leaving 8 bases between them.

The chain uses TRBV28 and TRBJ2-1; TRBD2 agrees at 14 bases. The germline CDR1 and CDR2 sequences are MDHEN and SYDVKM. V shed 4 bases, J shed 0 bases, and the junction held 8 bases outside the gene matches. The CDR3 is 19 residues long. The CDR3 sequence: CASSSLTSGGAHSYNEQFF. CDR3 coding DNA: TGTGCCAGCAGTTCACTGACTAGCGGGGGGGCCCACTCCTACAATGAGCAGTTCTTC.

This rearrangement joins TRBV7-9 to TRBJ2-5; D unresolved. The J call may be mistaken, given a closer DNA end match to TRBJ2-7. Germline V CDR1 and CDR2: SEHNR, FQNEAQ (reference sequence). This CDR3 is built from 13 residues. The CDR3 reads CASSLAISYEQYF. CDR3 in DNA: TGTGCCAGCAGCTTAGCAATCTCCTACGAGCAGTACTTC.

The table lists this clone with a few counts. The rearrangement joins TRBV5-8 to TRBJ1-1; unclear D gene. Between the trimmed V and J ends, which lost 0 bases and 0 bases, there was a span of 9 bases. This CDR3 region has 15 residues. Germline loops: CDR1 SGHTS, CDR2 YDEGEE. The CDR3 coding sequence is TGTGCCAGCAGCTTGGAGGTAGGAATGAACACTGAAGCTTTCTTT. Translated, it gives CASSLEVGMNTEAFF.

The table lists this clone with a count of one. The rearrangement links TRBV9 to TRBJ2-1, with unresolved D. This CDR3 comprises 16 residues. The V end lost 0 bases, the J end lost 9 bases, and 19 bases lay between the germline ends. Germline V gives CDR1 SGDLS, CDR2 YYNGEE. CDR3 region: CASSVVEDLRFGEQFF. CDR3 nucleotide sequence: TGTGCCAGCAGCGTAGTTGAGGACCTTAGGTTTGGTGAGCAGTTCTTC.

This clone was detected only a few times. The chain carries TRBV6-5 and TRBJ1-2; TRBD1 aligns across 7 bases. Germline lookup yields CDR1 MNHEY and CDR2 SVGAGI. The CDR3 extends over 12 amino acids. The V and J ends lost 6 bases and 3 bases, in that order; junction bases with no gene match: 1. This CDR3 is CASSQGDYGYTF. For the CDR3, the DNA is TGTGCCAGCAGCCAGGGGGACTATGGCTACACCTTC.

The CDR3 DNA is TGTGCCAGCAGCCACCCAGGGGTTCACTACGAGCAGTACTTC. This sequence encodes CASSHPGVHYEQYF. This chain links TRBV7-8 with TRBJ2-7; the D gene is possibly TRBD1 (6 bases). Trimming shortened V by 5 bases and J by 3 bases, and 14 bases separated the two germline ends. Germline values: CDR1 SGHVS, CDR2 FQNEAQ. This CDR3 is 14 amino acids long.

V usage is TRBV14 and J usage is TRBJ1-1; unclear D gene. The CDR3 contains 14 residues. Trimming took 1 base from V and 3 from J, leaving 9 bases between them. Looked up from germline, CDR1 is SGHDN and CDR2 is FVKESK. Here the CDR3 DNA reads TGTGCCAGCAGCCAAGTAAAGAGACACACTGAAGCTTTCTTT. Translated: CASSQVKRHTEAFF.

The rearrangement joins TRBV13 to TRBJ2-7; 11 positions agree with TRBD2. After removal of 4 bases from V and 1 base from J, the junction contained 6 bases not matched to a gene. CDR3 length equals 16 residues. CDR1 and CDR2 (germline): PRHDT, FYEKMQ (reference sequence). The CDR3: CASSSAGTSGSYEQYF. DNA for the CDR3: TGTGCCAGCAGCTCCGCAGGGACTAGCGGTTCCTACGAGCAGTACTTC.

V gene TRBV28 combines with J gene TRBJ1-5; the D is unclear. V lost 4 bases and J 11 bases, leaving 21 bases between the germline ends. The CDR3 sequence is 15 residues long. CDR1 MDHEN and CDR2 SYDVKM come from the germline V gene. The CDR3 nucleotides are TGTGCCAGCAGTTCCCCCAGGATTTCTGAGCGGGCCCAGCATTTT. Translating gives CASSSPRISERAQHF.

A few counts support this clone. This sequence joins TRBV7-9 and TRBJ2-1; D is uncertain. The CDR3 has 15 residues. The germline V gene encodes CDR1 SEHNR and CDR2 FQNEAQ (reference sequence). V lost 5 bases to trimming and J lost 10 bases, with 21 bases between them. CDR3 sequence (DNA): TGTGCCAGCAGCCCCGTCTCCGGACCCCCCGGAGAGCAGTTCTTC. This encodes CASSPVSGPPGEQFF.

The rearrangement joins TRBV7-6 to TRBJ2-3; TRBD2 matches at 11 bases. Germline trimming cut 3 bases from V and 2 bases from J; bases unmatched to any gene: 10. This CDR3 has 18 residues. Germline CDR1 SGHVS, CDR2 FNYEAQ. In DNA form, the CDR3 reads TGTGCCAGCAGCTTTAGCGTGACTAGCGGGACCCCCACAGATACGCAGTATTTT. Translating gives CASSFSVTSGTPTDTQYF.

This clone was observed a handful of times. J is TRBJ1-2 and V is TRBV30, with D tentatively TRBD1 (5 bases). This CDR3 spans 10 amino acids. Germline CDR1 reads GTSNPN; CDR2 reads SVGIG (reference sequence). V was trimmed by 6 bases and J by 8 bases, leaving 10 bases between them. The CDR3 sequence is CACRGGGYTF. Written as DNA, the CDR3 is TGTGCCTGTAGGGGAGGAGGCTACACCTTC.